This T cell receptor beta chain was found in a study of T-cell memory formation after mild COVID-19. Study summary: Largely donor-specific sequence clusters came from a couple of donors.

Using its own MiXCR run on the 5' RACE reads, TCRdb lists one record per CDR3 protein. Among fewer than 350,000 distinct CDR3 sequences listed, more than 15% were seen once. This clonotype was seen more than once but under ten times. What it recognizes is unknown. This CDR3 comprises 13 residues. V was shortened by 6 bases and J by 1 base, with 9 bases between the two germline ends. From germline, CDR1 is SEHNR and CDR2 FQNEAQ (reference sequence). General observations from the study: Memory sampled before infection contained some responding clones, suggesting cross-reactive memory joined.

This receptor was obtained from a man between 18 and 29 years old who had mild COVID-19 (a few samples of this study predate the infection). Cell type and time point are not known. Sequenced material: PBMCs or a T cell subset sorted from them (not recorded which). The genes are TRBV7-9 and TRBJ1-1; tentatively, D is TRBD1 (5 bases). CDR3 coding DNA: TGTGCCAGCAGAAGAGGGGCGAACACTGAAGCTTTCTTT. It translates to CASRRGANTEAFF.